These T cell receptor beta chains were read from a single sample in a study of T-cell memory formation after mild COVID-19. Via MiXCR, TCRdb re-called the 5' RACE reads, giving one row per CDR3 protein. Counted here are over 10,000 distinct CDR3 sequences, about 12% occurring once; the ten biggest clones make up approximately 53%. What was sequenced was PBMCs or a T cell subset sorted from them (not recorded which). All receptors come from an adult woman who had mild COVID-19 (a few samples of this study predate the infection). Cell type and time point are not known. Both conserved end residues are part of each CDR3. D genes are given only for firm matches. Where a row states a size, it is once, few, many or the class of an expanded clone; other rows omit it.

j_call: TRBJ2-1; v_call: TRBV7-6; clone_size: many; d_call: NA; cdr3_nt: TGTGCCAGCAGCTGGGGAGGGGGGGGTAATGAGCAGTTCTTC; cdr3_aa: CASSWGGGGNEQFF
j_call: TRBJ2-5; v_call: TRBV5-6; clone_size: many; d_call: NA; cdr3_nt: TGTGCCAGCAGCCCTGGGGGGCCAGAGACCCAGTACTTC; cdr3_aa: CASSPGGPETQYF
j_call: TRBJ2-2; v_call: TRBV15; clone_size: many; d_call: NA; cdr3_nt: TGTGCCACCAGCAGAGTGGCGAACACCGGGGAGCTGTTTTTT; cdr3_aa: CATSRVANTGELFF
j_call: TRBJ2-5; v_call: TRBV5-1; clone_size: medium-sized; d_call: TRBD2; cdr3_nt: TGCGCCAGCAGCTCAACTAGCGAGGAGACCCAGTACTTC; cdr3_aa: CASSSTSEETQYF
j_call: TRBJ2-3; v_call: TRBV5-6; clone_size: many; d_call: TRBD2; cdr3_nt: TGTGCCAGCAGCTTTGTGCGGGAGGATTTGACAGATACGCAGTATTTT; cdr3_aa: CASSFVREDLTDTQYF
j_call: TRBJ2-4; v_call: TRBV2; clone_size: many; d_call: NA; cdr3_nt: TGTGCCAGCAGTTTTACAGGGGATGGGGGGAACATTCAGTACTTC; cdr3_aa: CASSFTGDGGNIQYF
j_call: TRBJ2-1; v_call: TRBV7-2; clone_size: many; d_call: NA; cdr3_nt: TGTGCCAGCAGCTTTGGCGGGCTGGGTCTCTACAATGAGCAGTTCTTC; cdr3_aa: CASSFGGLGLYNEQFF
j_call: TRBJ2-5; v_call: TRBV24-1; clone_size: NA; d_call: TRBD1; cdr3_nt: TGTGCCACCAGTGGCGGAAGGTCAGGGACAGGGCAAGAGACCCAGTACTTC; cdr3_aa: CATSGGRSGTGQETQYF
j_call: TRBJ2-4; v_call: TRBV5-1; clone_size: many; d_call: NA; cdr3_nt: TGCGCCAGCAGCGGGAGCACAGAGAACGGCAGGAACATTCAGTACTTC; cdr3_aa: CASSGSTENGRNIQYF
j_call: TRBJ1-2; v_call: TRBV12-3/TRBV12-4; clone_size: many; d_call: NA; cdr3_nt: TGTGCCAGCAGTCACTATGGCTACACCTTC; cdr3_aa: CASSHYGYTF
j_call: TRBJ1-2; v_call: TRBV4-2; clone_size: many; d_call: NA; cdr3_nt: TGTGCCAGCAGCGGTCTCGGGGAGAGAAACTATGGCTACACCTTC; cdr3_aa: CASSGLGERNYGYTF
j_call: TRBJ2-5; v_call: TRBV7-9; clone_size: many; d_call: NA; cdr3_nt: TGTGCCAGCAGCTCCCACCTATTAAACCAAGAGACCCAGTACTTC; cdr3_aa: CASSSHLLNQETQYF
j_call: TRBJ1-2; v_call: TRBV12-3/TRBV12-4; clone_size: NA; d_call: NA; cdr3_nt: TGTGCCAGCAGTTTAGGTCCCCACGCCAGTGGCTACACCTTC; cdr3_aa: CASSLGPHASGYTF
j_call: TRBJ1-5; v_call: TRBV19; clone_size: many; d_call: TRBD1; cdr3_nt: TGTGCCAGTAGTACACCAACGGGACAGCCCACTCGTCAGCCCCAGCATTTT; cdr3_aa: CASSTPTGQPTRQPQHF
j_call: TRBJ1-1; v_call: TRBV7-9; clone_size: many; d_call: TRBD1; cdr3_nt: TGTGCCAGCAGCCTACTCCACCGGGACAGGGGGAAAATGAACACTGAAGCTTTCTTT; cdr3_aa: CASSLLHRDRGKMNTEAFF
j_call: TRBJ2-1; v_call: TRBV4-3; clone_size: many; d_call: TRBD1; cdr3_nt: TGCGCCAGCAGCCAAGATAGACCGACAGGGTTCTCCTACAATGAGCAGTTCTTC; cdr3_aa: CASSQDRPTGFSYNEQFF
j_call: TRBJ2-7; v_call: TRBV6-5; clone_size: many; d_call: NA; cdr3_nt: TGTGCCAGCAGTTCCCAGGAGGAGGGCTACGAGCAGTACTTC; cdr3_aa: CASSSQEEGYEQYF
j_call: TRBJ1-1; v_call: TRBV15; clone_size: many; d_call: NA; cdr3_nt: TGTGCCACCAGCAGAGTTGACAGTCTAAACACTGAAGCTTTCTTT; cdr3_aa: CATSRVDSLNTEAFF
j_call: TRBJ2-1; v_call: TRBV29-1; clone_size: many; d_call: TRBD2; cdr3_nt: TGCAGCGTTCTTATAGGCGGGGAGGGGAATGAGCAGTTCTTC; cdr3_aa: CSVLIGGEGNEQFF
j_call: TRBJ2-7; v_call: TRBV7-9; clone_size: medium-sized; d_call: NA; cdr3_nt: TGTGCCAGCAGCTTCTTGGAGATCTCCTACGAGCAGTACTTC; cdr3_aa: CASSFLEISYEQYF
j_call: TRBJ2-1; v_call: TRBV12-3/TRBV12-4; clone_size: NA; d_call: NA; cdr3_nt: TGTGCCAGCAGTTTGGTCCTAGGGGAGCAGTTCTTC; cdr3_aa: CASSLVLGEQFF
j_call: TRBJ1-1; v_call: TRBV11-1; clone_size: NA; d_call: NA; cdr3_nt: TGTGCCAGCAGCTTAGCGACTCTAGGGACTGAAGCTTTCTTT; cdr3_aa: CASSLATLGTEAFF
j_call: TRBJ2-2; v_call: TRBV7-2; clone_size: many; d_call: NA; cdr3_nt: TGTGCCAGCAGCTTAGAAGCGGTGGTGTGGGGAGGAACCGGGGAGCTGTTTTTT; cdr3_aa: CASSLEAVVWGGTGELFF
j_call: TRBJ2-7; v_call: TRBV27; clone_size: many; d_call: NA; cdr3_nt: TGTGCCAGCAGTTTATCCCACAGTTACGAGCAGTACTTC; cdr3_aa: CASSLSHSYEQYF
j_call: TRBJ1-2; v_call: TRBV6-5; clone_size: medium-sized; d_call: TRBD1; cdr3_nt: TGTGCCAGCAGTTACTCGTTGCGGGACAGAGAGGATGGCTACACCTTC; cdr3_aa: CASSYSLRDREDGYTF